The entry that follows covers one T cell receptor (beta chain) sequence. The CDR3 sequence is 14 residues long. The germline V and J ends were trimmed by 4 bases and 1 base, with 10 bases remaining between them. Germline lookup yields CDR1 KGHSH and CDR2 LQKENI. This specimen comes from a study of T and B cells in COVID-19 patients. Turning to the study itself: Blood was sampled from COVID-19 patients who were either actively infected or recovered.

Multiplex PCR with BIOMED2 TRB-A/B primer pools amplified TRB rearrangements. TCRdb passed the multiplex PCR reads through MiXCR, listing each CDR3 protein once. Of 15,000 to 20,000 distinct CDR3 sequences in the sample, 36% were seen once. TRB was amplified from about 260-540 ng of blood genomic DNA. This receptor was obtained from a human donor with active COVID-19. The sequenced material came from blood. The chain links TRBV18 to TRBJ2-5; D call uncertain. CDR3 sequence: CASSRAASQETQYF. The CDR3 DNA is TGTGCCAGCTCACGCGCGGCTAGCCAAGAGACCCAGTACTTC.